This T cell receptor beta chain was recovered during a study of cytomegalovirus exposure and HLA in healthy donors. About the study: In a later analysis, the roughly 120 validation repertoires were reported to have used the same platform as the 600 to 700 first-cohort repertoires.

Note on this clone: The antigen is not known.

General study findings and limits: That first-cohort TCR clusters tended to co-occur in the 95 to 150 validation repertoires was found in a later analysis. It was confirmed in vitro that three of the CMV-associated chains were specific for CMV antigens. Listed as cytomegalovirus-associated were about 160 TCR beta chains.

Some clones are missing from TCRdb's copy, which holds only in-frame ones; the method was immunoSEQ multiplex PCR. The sample contains 50,000 to 65,000 clones, roughly nine tenths of which appear only once. The sequenced sample was PBMCs. This receptor was identified in a woman aged 18-29 years in good health and CMV-seropositive.

Written as DNA, the CDR3 is TGTGCCAGCAGCATTAAAACGGATAGCGGCTACACCTTC. The encoded protein is CASSIKTDSGYTF. J is TRBJ1-2 and V is TRBV5-4; D is unclear. V lost 4 bases to trimming and J lost 8 bases, with 15 bases between them. The CDR3 sequence is 13 residues long. Germline-derived CDR1 and CDR2 are SGHNT and YYREEE (reference sequence).